One sample yielded the 30 T cell receptor beta chains listed below, sequenced in a study of monozygotic twins with cystic fibrosis. The data were produced by immunoSEQ multiplex PCR, yet TCRdb's version contains in-frame clones alone and is incomplete. The sample yields approximately 15,000 clones, roughly 91% seen once. Sequenced material: blood. The receptors come from a girl aged 2 to 10 with cystic fibrosis.

V and J are TRBV5-1 and TRBJ2-2; 13 bases align to TRBD2. The V gene's germline CDR1 is SGHRS and CDR2 YFSETQ. J gave up 6 bases and V 0 bases, and 5 bases lay outside the gene matches. The CDR3 totals 17 residues. CDR3 DNA: TGCGCCAGCAGCTTGGGGTCCGGACTAGCGGGAGCCGGGGAGCTGTTTTTT. Translation: CASSLGSGLAGAGELFF.

This chain joins TRBV5-8 and TRBJ2-1; TRBD2 matches at 14 bases. CDR3 length equals 16 residues. V gave up 4 bases and J gave up 8 bases; unmatched junction bases: 8. Germline V gives CDR1 SGHTS, CDR2 YDEGEE. The CDR3 region is CASSGWTSGRPHEQFF. The CDR3 DNA follows: TGTGCCAGCAGCGGGTGGACTAGCGGGAGGCCTCATGAGCAGTTCTTC.

This chain uses TRBV7-9 with TRBJ1-1; D is unresolved. CDR1 is SEHNR, CDR2 FQNEAQ, per germline (reference sequence). The CDR3 sequence is 14 residues long. Trimming left V 1 base short and J 5 bases short, with 11 bases between. CDR3 sequence: CASSLGQAPTEAFF. CDR3 sequence (DNA): TGTGCCAGCAGCTTAGGTCAAGCTCCAACTGAAGCTTTCTTT.

The CDR3 spells CASSERDRPNTGELFF. As DNA, the CDR3 is TGTGCCAGCAGTGAAAGGGATAGACCGAACACCGGGGAGCTGTTTTTT. This rearrangement joins TRBV25-1 to TRBJ2-2; no firm D call. The CDR3 is 16 residues long. CDR1 and CDR2 (germline): MGHDK, SYGVNS. V lost 2 bases and J 0 bases, leaving 10 bases between the germline ends.

This clone was recorded once. V is TRBV4-3 and J is TRBJ2-1, with 8 nucleotides matching TRBD2. CDR3 length equals 18 residues. From germline, CDR1 is LGHNA and CDR2 YSLEER. Trimming removed 0 bases from V and 5 bases from J; junction bases left unmatched: 12. In DNA form, the CDR3 reads TGCGCCAGCAGCCAAGATCCCCGGTCGCTAGCGGGCCACAATGAGCAGTTCTTC. It encodes CASSQDPRSLAGHNEQFF.

CDR3 loop: CASSVEVASYNEQFF. The CDR3 nucleotides read TGTGCCAGCAGCGTAGAAGTAGCTTCCTACAATGAGCAGTTCTTC. This chain links TRBV9 with TRBJ2-1; D not certain. The CDR3 has 15 amino acids. The V and J ends lost 0 bases and 1 base respectively, with 8 bases between them. CDR1 is SGDLS and CDR2 is YYNGEE in the germline V gene.

The chain employs TRBV28 and TRBJ2-2; tentatively, D is TRBD1 (6 bases). Trimming pared 1 base from V and 2 bases from J, leaving 11 bases between. Germline CDR1 reads MDHEN; CDR2 reads SYDVKM. The CDR3 extends over 16 amino acids. The CDR3 is CASSLLLDSNTGELFF. In DNA form, the CDR3 reads TGTGCCAGCAGTTTATTACTGGACAGTAACACCGGGGAGCTGTTTTTT.

This clone came up a few times. The chain combines TRBV9 with TRBJ2-1; D unresolved. Germline assignment: CDR1 SGDLS and CDR2 YYNGEE. This CDR3 has 13 amino acids. V was trimmed by 0 bases and J by 9 bases, leaving 10 bases between them. The CDR3 here is CASSVGMDGEQFF. As DNA, the CDR3 is TGTGCCAGCAGCGTAGGTATGGACGGTGAGCAGTTCTTC.

The rearrangement joins TRBV7-2 to TRBJ2-3; maybe TRBD2 (6 bases). CDR1 is SGHTA and CDR2 is FQGNSA in the germline V gene. V gave up 0 bases and J gave up 3 bases, with 10 bases separating them. The CDR3 extends over 15 amino acids. The CDR3, as DNA: TGTGCCAGCAGCTTAGCCGGCGGGACTACAGATACGCAGTATTTT. This gives the protein CASSLAGGTTDTQYF.

This clone was detected only once. The V gene is TRBV19, the J gene TRBJ2-5; 10 bases are shared with TRBD1. V shed 5 bases and J 5 bases; nucleotides not matched to a gene: 14. Looked up from germline, CDR1 is LNHDA and CDR2 is SQIVND (reference sequence). The CDR3 contains 17 residues. The CDR3 spells CASSSETTGGYRETQYF. The CDR3 DNA reads as TGTGCCAGTAGTTCCGAAACGACAGGGGGCTATAGGGAGACCCAGTACTTC.

The V and J genes are TRBV7-2 and TRBJ1-1; D is uncertain. Germline CDR1 is SGHTA and CDR2 is FQGNSA. This CDR3 spans 13 amino acids. The V end was cut by 5 bases, the J end by 0 bases, with 7 bases between. CDR3 in amino acids: CASSTELNTEAFF. CDR3 in DNA: TGTGCCAGCAGCACTGAGCTGAACACTGAAGCTTTCTTT.

The chain is built from TRBV9 and TRBJ2-7; no clear D gene. The CDR3 runs 12 residues. Germline lookup yields CDR1 SGDLS and CDR2 YYNGEE. Trimming took off 4 bases at V and 3 bases at J, with 8 bases between the two ends. CDR3 bases: TGTGCCAGCAGCCCCCTGAGCTACGAGCAGTACTTC. Protein product: CASSPLSYEQYF.

This clone was seen a single time. The chain employs TRBV6-5 and TRBJ2-5, with D possibly being TRBD2 (5 bases). CDR3 length: 14 residues. Germline loops: CDR1 MNHEY, CDR2 SVGAGI. V lost 6 bases, J lost 2 bases, and 13 bases lay in between. CDR3 loop: CASSLMRVQETQYF. Here the CDR3 DNA reads TGTGCCAGCAGCCTCATGAGGGTGCAAGAGACCCAGTACTTC.

The V and J genes are TRBV5-4 and TRBJ2-3; D is possibly TRBD2 (5 bases). The germline CDR1 and CDR2 sequences are SGHNT and YYREEE (reference sequence). This CDR3 has 13 residues. V dropped 3 bases and J dropped 3 bases, with 8 bases sitting between them. In nucleotides, the CDR3 is TGTGCCAGCAGCTCGAGGGAAACAGATACGCAGTATTTT. Translating gives CASSSRETDTQYF.

This clone appeared once. The V call is TRBV4-1, the J call TRBJ1-3; the match to TRBD1 covers 11 bases. Germline V gene data show CDR1 as MGHRA and CDR2 as YSYEKL. The junction had 7 bases not matched to a gene; V was cut back by 4 bases and J by 8 bases. The CDR3 sequence is 15 residues long. CDR3 residues: CASSRTGGVRDTIYF. DNA for the CDR3: TGCGCCAGCAGCCGGACAGGGGGCGTACGGGACACCATATATTTT.

V usage is TRBV30 and J usage is TRBJ2-7; tentatively, D is TRBD1 (6 bases). The CDR3 has 12 amino acids. The germline CDR1 and CDR2 sequences are GTSNPN and SVGIG (reference sequence). The germline V and J ends were trimmed by 5 bases and 0 bases, with 8 bases remaining between them. The CDR3 nucleotides are TGTGCCTGGGGGGGCAGCTCCTACGAGCAGTACTTC. Translated: CAWGGSSYEQYF. The entire variable domain, with the rest obtained from reference TRBV30 and TRBJ2-7, is as follows: SQTIHQWPATLVQPVGSPLSLECTVEGTSNPNLYWYRQAAGRGLQLLFYSVGIGQISSEVPQNLSASRPQDRQFILSSKKLLLSDSGFYLCAWGGSSYEQYFGPGTRLTVT.

The rearrangement links TRBV6-1 to TRBJ2-3; D perhaps matches TRBD1 (5 bases). Between the trimmed V and J ends, which lost 5 bases and 6 bases, there was a span of 9 bases. Germline loops: CDR1 MNHNS, CDR2 SASEGT. This CDR3 is built from 12 residues. CDR3 sequence reads: CASSSPGDTQYF. The CDR3, as DNA: TGTGCCAGCAGTTCACCAGGGGATACGCAGTATTTT.

The chain couples TRBV30 to TRBJ1-6; possible D gene TRBD1, 5 bases. V lost 2 bases and J lost 10, with 9 bases in between. The germline V gene has CDR1 GTSNPN and CDR2 SVGIG (reference sequence). There are 12 residues in the CDR3. DNA of the CDR3: TGTGCCTGGAGTAGAGGGGAGTCACCCCTCCACTTT. It yields the protein CAWSRGESPLHF.

The chain combines TRBV2 with TRBJ1-1, with 9 nucleotides matching TRBD1. The length of the CDR3 is 14 residues. J lost 6 bases, V lost 7 bases, and 9 bases had no gene match. The germline gives CDR1 SNHLY, CDR2 FYNNEI. The DNA for the CDR3 is TGTGCCAGCACAATACAGGGGGCGCGGTCTGAAGCTTTCTTT. Translation gives CASTIQGARSEAFF.

This chain connects TRBV7-2 to TRBJ2-6; unclear D gene. The CDR3 loop spans 11 amino acids. Germline CDR1 and CDR2: SGHTA and FQGNSA. V lost 1 base and J lost 11, with 3 bases in between. The DNA of the CDR3 is TGTGCCAGCAGCTTAGACCACGTCCTGACTTTC. This codes for CASSLDHVLTF.

The chain has TRBV19 and TRBJ1-1, with 7 positions matching TRBD1. From germline, CDR1 is LNHDA and CDR2 SQIVND (reference sequence). The CDR3 loop spans 14 amino acids. Germline trimming cut 3 bases from V and 6 bases from J; bases unmatched to any gene: 7. The CDR3 is CASSIRGTGAEAFF. The CDR3 bases are TGTGCCAGTAGTATTCGGGGCACAGGGGCTGAAGCTTTCTTT. The full variable domain, its missing parts supplied by reference TRBV19 and TRBJ1-1, is DGGITQSPKYLFRKEGQNVTLSCEQNLNHDAMYWYRQDPGQGLRLIYYSQIVNDFQKGDIAEGYSVSREKKESFPLTVTSAQKNPTAFYLCASSIRGTGAEAFFGQGTRLTVV.

V and J are TRBV30 and TRBJ1-4; 9 bases line up with TRBD1. CDR1 is GTSNPN, CDR2 SVGIG, per germline (reference sequence). The length of the CDR3 is 14 residues. Trimming at V came to 0 bases and at J to 7 bases, leaving 3 bases not matched to a gene. CDR3 loop: CAWSVGTGSEKLFF. The CDR3 DNA follows: TGTGCCTGGAGTGTAGGGACAGGGAGTGAAAAACTGTTTTTT.

The chain has TRBV29-1 and TRBJ2-1, with D perhaps given as TRBD1 or TRBD2 (5 bases each). CDR3 length equals 12 residues. V was cut by 6 bases and J by 10 bases, with 16 bases left in between. Germline assignment: CDR1 SQVTM and CDR2 ANQGSEA. This chain's CDR3 is CSVEIGTAEQFF. As DNA, the CDR3 is TGCAGCGTAGAAATCGGGACCGCCGAGCAGTTCTTC.

The chain links TRBV7-9 to TRBJ1-4; a possible D gene is TRBD1 (5 bases). Trimming left V 1 base short and J 7 bases short, with 10 bases between. Germline CDR1 and CDR2: SEHNR and FQNEAQ (reference sequence). This CDR3 has 14 residues. The CDR3 DNA reads TGTGCCAGCAGCTTAGGCCAGGGTGGTGAAAAACTGTTTTTT. Translated, it gives CASSLGQGGEKLFF.

The CDR3 DNA reads TGCAGCGTTCTCCGGGACAGCCTACCCTATGGCTACACCTTC. Protein product: CSVLRDSLPYGYTF. The rearrangement links TRBV29-1 to TRBJ1-2, with TRBD1 matching over 7 bases. V gave up 5 bases and J gave up 4 bases; unmatched junction bases: 10. Germline V gene data show CDR1 as SQVTM and CDR2 as ANQGSEA. This CDR3 spans 14 amino acids.

The rearrangement uses TRBV18 and TRBJ2-7; TRBD1 might be the D (7 bases). This CDR3 comprises 20 residues. The V end lost 1 base, the J end lost 1 base, and 26 bases lay between the germline ends. Germline assignment: CDR1 KGHSH and CDR2 LQKENI. The CDR3 DNA sequence: TGTGCCAGCTCACCACGGGACAGTGATGTAATTAGCGGATGGTCCTACGAGCAGTACTTC. The encoded protein is CASSPRDSDVISGWSYEQYF.

The DNA of the CDR3 is TGTGCCAGCAGCTTGGCGGACAGGGTGGCCACTGAAGCTTTCTTT. It yields the protein CASSLADRVATEAFF. The genes are TRBV5-6 and TRBJ1-1, with TRBD1 identical over 8 bases. CDR1 and CDR2 from the germline V gene are SGHDT and YYEEEE. This CDR3 comprises 15 residues. V was pared by 0 bases and J by 4 bases, with 5 bases of the junction left unmatched.

V and J are TRBV15 and TRBJ2-7, with TRBD2 as a possible D gene (6 bases). V gave up 0 bases and J gave up 4 bases, with 19 bases separating them. Germline V CDR1 and CDR2: LNHNV, YYDKDF (reference sequence). This CDR3 contains 17 residues. CDR3 nucleotides: TGTGCCACCAGCAGAGAAGGGCGGGGCGGAGGAGGATACGAGCAGTACTTC. Translating gives CATSREGRGGGGYEQYF. The whole variable domain, filled in from reference TRBV15 and TRBJ2-7, reads DAMVIQNPRYQVTQFGKPVTLSCSQTLNHNVMYWYQQKSSQAPKLLFHYYDKDFNNEADTPDNFQSRRPNTSFCFLDIRSPGLGDTAMYLCATSREGRGGGGYEQYFGPGTRLTVT.

The chain uses TRBV4-2 and TRBJ2-2; D perhaps matches TRBD2 (7 bases). The CDR3 length is 15 residues. V was trimmed by 2 bases and J by 10 bases, leaving 17 bases between them. Germline V gene lookup returns CDR1 LGHNA and CDR2 YNFKEQ. The CDR3 nucleotides read TGTGCCAGCAGCCAAATCGGGGGGCCGCCGGCGGAGCTGTTTTTT. This encodes CASSQIGGPPAELFF.

J is TRBJ1-4 and V is TRBV27; no reliable D call. Trimming shortened V by 5 bases and J by 0 bases, and 10 bases separated the two germline ends. Germline V gives CDR1 MNHEY, CDR2 SMNVEV (reference sequence). This CDR3 contains 15 residues. CDR3 loop: CASSTYSATNEKLFF. The CDR3 nucleotides read TGTGCCAGCAGTACCTACAGTGCAACTAATGAAAAACTGTTTTTT.